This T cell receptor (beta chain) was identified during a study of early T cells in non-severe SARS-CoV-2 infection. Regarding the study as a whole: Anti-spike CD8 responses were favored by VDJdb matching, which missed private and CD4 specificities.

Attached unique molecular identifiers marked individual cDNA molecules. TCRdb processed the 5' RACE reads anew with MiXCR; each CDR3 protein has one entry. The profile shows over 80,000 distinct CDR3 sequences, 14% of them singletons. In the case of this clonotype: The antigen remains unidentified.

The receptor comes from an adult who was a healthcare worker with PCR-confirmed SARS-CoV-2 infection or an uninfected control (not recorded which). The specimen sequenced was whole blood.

CDR3 residues: CATSRDPRQWETQYF. The CDR3 region has the DNA TGTGCCACCAGCAGAGATCCTCGACAGTGGGAGACCCAGTACTTC. The V and J genes are TRBV15 and TRBJ2-5, with a possible D match to TRBD1 (5 bases). The CDR3 consists of 15 residues. The germline gives CDR1 LNHNV, CDR2 YYDKDF (reference sequence). Trimming left V 0 bases short and J 5 bases short, with 13 bases between.